The 5 T cell receptor beta chains below come from one sample, sequenced in a study of blood T cell repertoires in COVID-19. Method: immunoSEQ multiplex PCR; TCRdb's copy keeps in-frame clones and lacks some. Of about 330,000 clones listed, roughly 89% were seen once; the top ten hold around 10%. Sequenced material: peripheral blood. These receptors were collected from a man between 25 and 39 years old with COVID-19, enrolled during active disease.

The chain links TRBV5-1 to TRBJ2-3, with 7 positions matching TRBD2. The CDR3 extends over 16 amino acids. Losses at the gene ends were 5 bases for V and 0 bases for J; bases not matched to a gene: 9. Looked up from germline, CDR1 is SGHRS and CDR2 is YFSETQ. CDR3 bases: TGCGCCAGCAGTTCCGGGACTACCTTTAGCACAGATACGCAGTATTTT. Translated: CASSSGTTFSTDTQYF. The entire variable domain, with the rest obtained from reference TRBV5-1 and TRBJ2-3, is as follows: KAGVTQTPRYLIKTRGQQVTLSCSPISGHRSVSWYQQTPGQGLQFLFEYFSETQRNKGNFPGRFSGRQFSNSRSEMNVSTLELGDSALYLCASSSGTTFSTDTQYFGPGTRLTVL.

The chain joins TRBV27 to TRBJ2-7; possible D gene TRBD2, 5 bases. CDR3 length equals 14 residues. The germline V gene encodes CDR1 MNHEY and CDR2 SMNVEV (reference sequence). V lost 2 bases to trimming and J lost 3 bases, with 11 bases between them. CDR3 sequence reads: CASSLAGPRYEQYF. CDR3 bases: TGTGCCAGCAGTTTAGCGGGCCCCCGCTACGAGCAGTACTTC.

This clone was observed a single time. The chain has TRBV12-5 and TRBJ1-1; D call uncertain. Per the germline V gene, CDR1 is LGHNT and CDR2 is FRNRAP. Trimming pared 3 bases from V and 1 base from J, leaving 12 bases between. This CDR3 spans 15 amino acids. This chain's CDR3 is CASGFERVTNTEAFF. CDR3 sequence (DNA): TGTGCTAGTGGTTTTGAGAGGGTGACGAACACTGAAGCTTTCTTT.

The V and J genes are TRBV3-1 (or the pseudogene TRBV3-2) and TRBJ2-1; D might be TRBD2 (6 bases). The CDR3 covers 14 residues. Germline CDR1 reads LGHDT; CDR2 reads YNNKEL (reference sequence). Trimming took 1 base from V and 6 from J, leaving 10 bases between them. The CDR3 protein is CASSQVNSGNEQFF. CDR3 DNA: TGTGCCAGCAGCCAAGTAAATAGCGGCAATGAGCAGTTCTTC.

The chain recombines TRBV5-1 with TRBJ2-1; 16 bases are a match to TRBD2. This CDR3 spans 14 amino acids. With 7 bases clipped from V and 7 bases from J, the junction kept 2 bases outside the gene matches. Germline CDR1 and CDR2: SGHRS and YFSETQ. The CDR3 nucleotides are TGCGCCAGCTTGGGACTAGCGGGGGGGAATGAGCAGTTCTTC. Encoded protein: CASLGLAGGNEQFF.